The rows below give T cell receptor beta chains drawn from one sample of a study of blood T cell repertoires in COVID-19. Only in-frame clones appear in the TCRdb table, and some are missing; sequencing was by immunoSEQ multiplex PCR. This sample has about 180,000 clones, with around 88% found just once. The sequenced sample was peripheral blood. All receptors come from a woman between 25 and 40 years old with acute or convalescent COVID-19. CDR3s include the opening cysteine and the closing phenylalanine or tryptophan. The D gene is left open where the match is weak. The size field is filled for only some rows; it gives once, few, many or a size class.

j_call v_call clone_size d_call cdr3_aa cdr3_nt
TRBJ2-7 TRBV6-2/TRBV6-3 once TRBD2 CASSYRLGGSSYEQYF TGTGCCAGCAGTTACCGGCTGGGGGGGAGCTCCTACGAGCAGTACTTC
TRBJ2-3 TRBV3-1/TRBV3-2 - TRBD1 CASSLGTGAYTDTQYF TGTGCCAGCAGCCTCGGGACAGGAGCCTACACAGATACGCAGTATTTT
TRBJ2-2 TRBV5-1 - TRBD1 CASSLEDRRITGELFF TGCGCCAGCAGCTTGGAGGACAGGAGGATCACCGGGGAGCTGTTTTTT
TRBJ2-1 TRBV19 - TRBD2 CASSIDRAGGQQFF TGTGCCAGTAGTATAGACAGGGCGGGGGGTCAGCAGTTCTTC
TRBJ2-1 TRBV6-1 - TRBD1 CASSEPGQGANEQFF TGTGCCAGCAGTGAGCCGGGACAGGGGGCGAATGAGCAGTTCTTC
TRBJ1-6 TRBV5-6 few - CASSFGRGTLHF TGTGCCAGCAGCTTCGGGCGGGGGACCCTCCACTTT
TRBJ2-3 TRBV27 - - CASSGGTTDTQYF TGTGCCAGCAGTGGGGGCACCACAGATACGCAGTATTTT
TRBJ1-4 TRBV5-4 once - CASSLARRVDEKLFF TGTGCCAGCAGCTTGGCCCGCAGGGTGGACGAAAAACTGTTTTTT
TRBJ2-5 TRBV6-5 - TRBD2 CASSYLSGGTQYF TGTGCCAGCAGTTACTTATCGGGGGGGACCCAGTACTTC
TRBJ2-1 TRBV6-6 - TRBD1 CASSPGQGGEQFF TGTGCCAGCAGCCCGGGACAGGGAGGTGAGCAGTTCTTC
TRBJ2-2 TRBV18 - - CASSPGRTGELFF TGTGCCAGCTCACCCGGGAGAACCGGGGAGCTGTTTTTT
TRBJ1-1 TRBV21-1 - - CASSKGRQRNTEAFF TGTGCCAGCAGCAAAGGAAGACAGCGGAACACTGAAGCTTTCTTT
TRBJ1-2 TRBV19 - - CASSMAAADGYTF TGTGCCAGTAGTATGGCGGCAGCAGATGGCTACACCTTC
TRBJ1-2 TRBV5-1 - - CASSSPGAAGYTF TGCGCCAGCAGCTCCCCAGGGGCCGCGGGCTACACCTTC
TRBJ2-7 TRBV28 - - CASRHPGSTYEQYF TGTGCCAGCAGACATCCGGGATCTACCTACGAGCAGTACTTC
TRBJ1-1 TRBV9 once - CASSEDIMNTEAFF TGTGCCAGCAGCGAGGACATCATGAACACTGAAGCTTTCTTT
TRBJ2-7 TRBV5-1 few - CASSLEGRSAYEQYF TGCGCCAGCAGCTTGGAAGGCAGGTCAGCCTACGAGCAGTACTTC
TRBJ2-7 TRBV2 - - CASSEGGRDYEQYF TGTGCCAGCAGTGAAGGGGGCAGGGACTACGAGCAGTACTTC
TRBJ2-5 TRBV7-7 few TRBD1 CASSPGTGYAETQYF TGTGCTAGCAGCCCGGGGACAGGGTATGCGGAGACCCAGTACTTC
TRBJ2-7 TRBV6-5 - - CASIIVGASYEQQYF TGTGCCAGCATAATTGTGGGGGCCAGCTACGAGCAGCAGTACTTC
TRBJ1-5 TRBV27 once - CASSLTPTDGDQPQHF TGTGCCAGCAGTCTAACTCCCACGGATGGAGATCAGCCCCAGCATTTT
TRBJ2-5 TRBV21-1 once - CASQPGQDHDGMKTQYF TGTGCCAGCCAACCCGGCCAGGATCATGACGGAATGAAGACCCAGTACTTC
TRBJ1-2 TRBV3-1/TRBV3-2 - - CASSQAGNGYTF TGTGCCAGCAGCCAAGCAGGGAATGGCTACACCTTC
TRBJ1-2 TRBV20-1 - TRBD1 CSATRTGEHTF TGCAGTGCTACTCGGACAGGGGAACACACCTTC
TRBJ1-1 TRBV2 - - CASSRQALVTEAFF TGTGCCAGCAGTCGACAGGCGTTGGTCACTGAAGCTTTCTTT
TRBJ2-4 TRBV27 - - CASNPFPGNGKNIQYF TGTGCCAGCAACCCCTTCCCAGGCAATGGCAAAAACATTCAGTACTTC
TRBJ2-3 TRBV5-1 - - CASSLDTGSTDTQYF TGCGCCAGCAGCTTGGACACGGGAAGCACAGATACGCAGTATTTT
TRBJ1-2 TRBV7-9 - - CASRLDGYTF TGTGCCAGCAGACTTGATGGCTACACCTTC
TRBJ2-3 TRBV29-1 - - CSVEITPPDTQYF TGCAGCGTTGAGATCACACCCCCGGATACGCAGTATTTT
TRBJ1-3 TRBV7-2 - - CASSFGGNGNTIYF TGTGCCAGCAGCTTCGGGGGTAATGGAAACACCATATATTTT
TRBJ1-1 TRBV9 - TRBD1 CASSQGQGATFF TGTGCCAGCAGCCAAGGACAGGGGGCAACTTTCTTT
TRBJ2-6 TRBV7-9 once - CASSVSSGANVLTF TGTGCCAGCAGTGTCTCCTCTGGGGCCAACGTCCTGACTTTC
TRBJ2-3 TRBV7-9 - - CASTLDRSGPDTQYF TGTGCCAGCACCTTAGACCGAAGCGGCCCAGATACGCAGTATTTT
TRBJ2-1 TRBV18 - - CASSPPLRPNEQFF TGTGCCAGCTCACCACCGCTCAGGCCCAATGAGCAGTTCTTC
TRBJ2-1 TRBV2 - TRBD2 CASGGLEFF TGTGCCAGCGGGGGACTAGAATTCTTC
TRBJ1-4 TRBV6-5 - - CASRIGGDEKLFF TGTGCCAGCAGGATAGGGGGGGATGAAAAACTGTTTTTT
TRBJ2-7 TRBV11-2 - TRBD1 CASSSAGTGGPYEQYF TGTGCCAGCAGCTCGGCCGGGACAGGGGGCCCCTACGAGCAGTACTTC
TRBJ1-6 TRBV28 - - CASSLQQAASSPLHF TGTGCCAGCAGTTTGCAGCAGGCCGCAAGTTCACCCCTCCACTTT
TRBJ2-3 TRBV5-1 - - CASGGQPTDTQYF TGCGCCAGCGGAGGACAGCCCACAGATACGCAGTATTTT
TRBJ2-2 TRBV5-5 - - CASSLWGAGELFF TGTGCCAGCAGCTTATGGGGCGCCGGGGAGCTGTTTTTT
TRBJ2-7 TRBV11-2 - TRBD1 CASSLAGTGVKKYF TGTGCCAGCAGTTTAGCCGGGACAGGGGTCAAAAAGTACTTC
TRBJ2-5 TRBV2 once - CASSRRRERETQYF TGTGCCAGCTCGCGCAGGAGGGAGAGGGAGACCCAGTACTTC
TRBJ1-2 TRBV5-1 - TRBD1 CASSFGTARDYGYTF TGCGCCAGCAGCTTCGGGACAGCTCGAGACTATGGCTACACCTTC
TRBJ1-6 TRBV2 - - CASSVNRENSPLHF TGTGCCAGCAGTGTAAACAGGGAAAATTCACCCCTCCACTTT
TRBJ2-3 TRBV3-1/TRBV3-2 - TRBD2 CASSRGGRADTQYF TGTGCCAGCAGCCGGGGCGGGAGGGCAGATACGCAGTATTTT
TRBJ2-3 TRBV5-4 - TRBD2 CASSKQREWDTDTQYF TGTGCCAGCAGCAAACAGCGGGAGTGGGACACAGATACGCAGTATTTT
TRBJ2-7 TRBV27 - TRBD2 CASSVTGTSVAYEQYF TGTGCCAGCAGTGTCACCGGGACTAGCGTGGCCTACGAGCAGTACTTC
TRBJ1-5 TRBV5-1 - TRBD1 CASSLGTGQPQHF TGCGCCAGCAGCTTGGGGACAGGGCAGCCCCAGCATTTT
TRBJ1-1 TRBV4-1 once - CASSQEWGGRTEAFF TGCGCCAGCAGCCAAGAATGGGGGGGACGCACTGAAGCTTTCTTT
TRBJ2-1 TRBV6-4 - - CASSDAGTRGHNEQFF TGTGCCAGCAGTGACGCCGGGACTAGGGGGCACAATGAGCAGTTCTTC
TRBJ1-3 TRBV24-1 - TRBD1 CATSDSGTGGDTIYF TGTGCCACCAGTGATAGTGGCACAGGGGGTGACACCATATATTTT
TRBJ1-6 TRBV5-1 - TRBD1 CASSSRTGVGSPLHF TGCGCCAGCAGCTCAAGGACAGGGGTAGGGTCACCCCTCCACTTT
TRBJ2-2 TRBV19 - - CASSRVSNTGELFF TGTGCCAGTAGCAGGGTGTCGAACACCGGGGAGCTGTTTTTT
TRBJ1-5 TRBV18 - - CASSQGRDQPQHF TGTGCCAGCTCCCAGGGGAGGGATCAGCCCCAGCATTTT